The clone carrying this T cell receptor beta chain was seen many times. Antigen specificity is unknown. This entry comes from a study of blood T cells in healthy people across ages. J gave up 4 bases and V 5 bases, and 7 bases lay outside the gene matches. CDR3 length equals 14 residues. Findings and limits, study-wide: Correlation between TCR beta diversity and naive T cell percentage was strong. Unsorted PBMCs prevented conclusive naive versus antigen-experienced comparison.

The people who gave samples were healthy Caucasians from Russia, aged roughly 6 to 100. A minimum of 6 micrograms of total RNA was extracted per sample. Primers used in a second PCR of about 6 to 11 cycles were a sample-barcoded 5' primer and a J-beta primer mix. One entry per CDR3 protein, called by TCRdb with MiXCR from the 5' RACE reads. The sample lists around 1,700,000 distinct CDR3 sequences; roughly 30% were seen once. This TCR was sampled from a woman younger than 45 in good health. The sample taken for sequencing was blood. The chain joins TRBV12-3 or TRBV12-4 to TRBJ2-5; 7 positions agree with TRBD1. This chain's CDR3 is CASSPGTAIETQYF. In nucleotides, the CDR3 is TGTGCCAGCAGTCCCGGGACAGCGATAGAGACCCAGTACTTC.